The present TCR beta chain was sequenced within a study of lymphopenia after photon versus proton radiotherapy (dated by TCRdb to about 2019). Some background on the complete study: The study compared the immunological effects of photon versus proton radiation therapy in patients with gastrointestinal tumors who developed high-grade lymphopenia. A cohort of around 20 patients with gastrointestinal tumors who received either photon or proton therapy and subsequently developed lymphopenia was included. The goal of the study was to describe how the two radiation modalities differ in their effects on the immune system.

This clone was seen only once. Its antigen specificity is not known. No much larger clone exists at a distance of one base, and base qualities are not known. Overall study results and their limits: The survival association was assessed only in patients who died, and better survival with proton therapy was presented by the authors as a possibility rather than a demonstrated result. Across the cohort, an inverse correlation was found between a larger post-nadir drop in TCR diversity and overall survival time among patients who died. Relative stability during treatment was observed in proton-treated patients, whereas loss of naive T cells and TCR diversity and gain of effector/memory populations were observed in photon-treated patients. After the lymphocyte count nadir, repertoires from photon-treated patients showed oligoclonal expansion, particularly of CD8+ Temra cells, and this expansion drove the decline in diversity.

The protocol used for the library was the immunoSEQ multiplex PCR assay. T cell repertoires were profiled with deep sequencing of rearranged TCR beta loci together with multiparametric flow cytometry. TCRdb stores this immuneACCESS table with in-frame sequences only. Part of the clones is absent; in the studies checked, under half of the shortfall reflects unresolved V genes, and no reason is known for the rest. The sample records tens of thousands of clones, around 83% of which are singletons. The ten largest clonotypes hold around 10% of the sample. Trimming removed 6 bases from V and 6 bases from J; the gene matches leave 15 bases unexplained. From its cysteine to its phenylalanine, the CDR3 spans 18 amino acids. Left in the record is the CDR3 DNA by itself, 54 bases read in frame from the first base. CDR1 and CDR2, looked up from the germline V gene, are MDHEN and SYDVKM.

The receptor was derived from a woman between 70 and 85 years old with pancreatic cancer. Some clones in this sample may be carry-over from other donors' samples. Recombination joined TRBV28 with TRBJ2-2, with TRBD2 identical over 11 junction bases. The starting material was peripheral blood, obtained from a patient treated with proton-based radiotherapy. The CDR3 corresponds to CASSSRGSGRAGPGELFF. The sequenced DNA is TGTGCCAGCAGCTCCCGGGGTAGCGGGAGGGCCGGGCCCGGGGAGCTGTTTTTT.